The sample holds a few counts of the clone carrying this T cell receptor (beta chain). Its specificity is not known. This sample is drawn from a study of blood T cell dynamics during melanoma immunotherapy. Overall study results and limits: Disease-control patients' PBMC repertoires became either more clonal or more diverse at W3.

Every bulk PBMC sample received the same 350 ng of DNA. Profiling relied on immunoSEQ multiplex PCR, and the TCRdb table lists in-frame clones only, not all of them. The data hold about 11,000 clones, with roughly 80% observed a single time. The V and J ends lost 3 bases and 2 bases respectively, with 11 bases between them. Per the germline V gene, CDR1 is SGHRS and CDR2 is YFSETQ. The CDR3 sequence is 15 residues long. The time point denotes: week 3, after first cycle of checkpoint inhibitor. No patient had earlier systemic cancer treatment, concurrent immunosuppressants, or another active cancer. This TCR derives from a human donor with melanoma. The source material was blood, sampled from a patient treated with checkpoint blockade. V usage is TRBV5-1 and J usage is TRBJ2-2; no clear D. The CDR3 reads CASSSGPRNTGELFF. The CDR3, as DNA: TGCGCCAGCAGCTCCGGACCGCGAAACACCGGGGAGCTGTTTTTT.